This T cell receptor (beta chain) was documented in a study of T cells after posttransplantation cyclophosphamide. Study-level results: Recipient CMV seropositivity and CMV reactivation strongly tracked TRB clonality.

Sequencing was performed with immunoSEQ multiplex PCR; in TCRdb, only in-frame clones are kept and a portion is missing. The table has 20,000 to 25,000 clones, around 87% seen once. As for this clone: Its antigen is currently unknown.

Controls had myeloablative marrow grafts with methotrexate and calcineurin inhibitor, sampled at 1 year. This receptor was taken from a female patient aged 25-40 years who received an allogeneic stem cell transplant from an unrelated donor, was CMV-positive, and had acute and chronic GVHD. Some T cells may be transferred from the graft donor. The source material was PBMCs, sampled approximately twelve months after allogeneic stem cell transplant with calcineurin inhibitor and methotrexate.

The CDR3 sequence is CSGNTGSNGYTF. DNA of the CDR3: TGCAGCGGAAACACAGGGTCTAATGGCTACACCTTC. The chain uses TRBV29-1 and TRBJ1-2; the D gene is possibly TRBD1 (6 bases). The CDR3 length is 12 residues. Germline-derived CDR1 and CDR2 are SQVTM and ANQGSEA. Trimming removed 7 bases from V and 6 bases from J, with 15 bases in between. The whole variable domain, remainder taken from reference TRBV29-1 and TRBJ1-2, is SAVISQKPSRDICQRGTSLTIQCQVDSQVTMMFWYRQQPGQSLTLIATANQGSEATYESGFVIDKFPISRPNLTFSTLTVSNMSPEDSSIYLCSGNTGSNGYTFGSGTRLTVV.